The 2 T cell receptor beta chains presented below share a single source sample, sequenced in a study of sequential checkpoint blockade in melanoma. Treatment defined: randomized to nivolumab then ipilimumab (arm A) or the reverse (arm B). TCRdb keeps only in-frame clones here, not all; method: immunoSEQ multiplex PCR. The data contain about 13,000 clones, around 25% of them seen just once; the ten biggest clones take up around a sixth. The sequences come from tumor tissue (inferred from file names), collected from a patient given nivolumab and ipilimumab in sequence. The receptor set was obtained from a human donor with melanoma.

This clone was recorded once. J is TRBJ2-7 and V is TRBV28, with D perhaps matching TRBD2 (6 bases). The CDR3 loop spans 14 amino acids. CDR1 is MDHEN and CDR2 is SYDVKM in the germline V gene. Trimming removed 1 base at V and 2 bases at J, with 9 bases between. This CDR3 reads CASSLYGRAYEQYF. CDR3 DNA sequence: TGTGCCAGCAGTTTATACGGGAGAGCCTACGAGCAGTACTTC.

Ten or more counts support this clone. V is TRBV11-3 and J is TRBJ2-1; 7 nucleotides agree with TRBD2. After removal of 1 base from V and 6 bases from J, the junction contained 3 bases not matched to a gene. The CDR3 is made up of 14 amino acids. In germline, CDR1 is SGHNT, CDR2 YENEEA. The CDR3 DNA follows: TGTGCCAGCAGCTTAGGGTGGGGGGGCAATGAGCAGTTCTTC. Its translation: CASSLGWGGNEQFF.